The present T cell receptor beta chain was sequenced within a study of T cell changes during pregnancy in multiple sclerosis. Clones were read by immunoSEQ multiplex PCR, and TCRdb kept only the in-frame ones, dropping some. This table has 85,000 to 130,000 clones, 85% to 95% appearing once. Germline V gene lookup returns CDR1 MNHEY and CDR2 SMNVEV (reference sequence). The V end lost 4 bases, the J end lost 3 bases, and 4 bases lay between the germline ends. The CDR3 has 11 amino acids. The V gene is TRBV27, the J gene TRBJ2-7; no definite D call. Specimen: peripheral blood, collected before pregnancy. This clonotype was sampled from a female donor with multiple sclerosis, enrolled in a pregnancy study. The CDR3 DNA sequence: TGTGCCAGCAGTTCAAACTACGAGCAGTACTTC. This encodes CASSSNYEQYF.